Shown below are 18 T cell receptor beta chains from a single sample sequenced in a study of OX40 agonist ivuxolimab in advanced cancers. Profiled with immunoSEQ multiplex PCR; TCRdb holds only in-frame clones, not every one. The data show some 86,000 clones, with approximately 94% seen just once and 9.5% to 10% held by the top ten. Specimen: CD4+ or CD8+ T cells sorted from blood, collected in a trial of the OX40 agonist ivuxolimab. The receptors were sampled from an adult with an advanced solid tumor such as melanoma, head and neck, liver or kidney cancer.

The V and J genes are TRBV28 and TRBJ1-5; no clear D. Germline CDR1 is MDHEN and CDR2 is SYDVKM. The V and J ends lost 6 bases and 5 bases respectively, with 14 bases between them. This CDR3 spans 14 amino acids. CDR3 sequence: CASRVQGEDQPQHF. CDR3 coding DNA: TGTGCCAGCAGGGTGCAAGGTGAGGATCAGCCCCAGCATTTT.

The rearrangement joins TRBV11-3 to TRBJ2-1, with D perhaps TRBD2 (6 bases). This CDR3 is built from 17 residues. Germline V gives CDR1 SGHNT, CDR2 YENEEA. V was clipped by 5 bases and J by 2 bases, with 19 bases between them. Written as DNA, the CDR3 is TGTGCCAGCAGCCCAAGGTCCCCAGCGGGTACCTACAATGAGCAGTTCTTC. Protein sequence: CASSPRSPAGTYNEQFF.

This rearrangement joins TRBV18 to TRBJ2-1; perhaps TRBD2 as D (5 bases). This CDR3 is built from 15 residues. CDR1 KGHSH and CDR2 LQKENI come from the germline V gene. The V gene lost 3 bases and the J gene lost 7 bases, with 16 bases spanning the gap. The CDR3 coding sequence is TGTGCCAGCTCACCCGTGGACGGGGAAGGGAATGAGCAGTTCTTC. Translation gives CASSPVDGEGNEQFF.

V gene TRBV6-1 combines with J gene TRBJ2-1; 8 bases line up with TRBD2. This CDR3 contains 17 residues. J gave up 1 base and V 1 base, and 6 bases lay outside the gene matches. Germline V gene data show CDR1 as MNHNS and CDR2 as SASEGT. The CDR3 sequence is CASSEEGGGSSYNEQFF. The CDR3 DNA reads TGTGCCAGCAGTGAAGAGGGCGGGGGGTCTTCCTACAATGAGCAGTTCTTC.

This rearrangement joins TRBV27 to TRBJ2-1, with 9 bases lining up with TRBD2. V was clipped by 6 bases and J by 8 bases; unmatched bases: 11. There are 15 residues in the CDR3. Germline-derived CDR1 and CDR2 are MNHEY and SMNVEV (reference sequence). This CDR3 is CASRISGSGQDEQFF. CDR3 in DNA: TGTGCCAGCAGAATTAGCGGGAGCGGCCAAGATGAGCAGTTCTTC.

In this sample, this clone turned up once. The CDR3 here is CASSLGQGYQPQHF. CDR3 sequence (DNA): TGTGCCAGCAGCCTGGGACAGGGTTATCAGCCCCAGCATTTT. This chain links TRBV6-5 with TRBJ1-5, with 9 bases aligning to TRBD1. Per germline, CDR1 MNHEY and CDR2 SVGAGI. V dropped 6 bases and J dropped 5; count of bases not matched to a gene: 5. The CDR3 runs 14 residues.

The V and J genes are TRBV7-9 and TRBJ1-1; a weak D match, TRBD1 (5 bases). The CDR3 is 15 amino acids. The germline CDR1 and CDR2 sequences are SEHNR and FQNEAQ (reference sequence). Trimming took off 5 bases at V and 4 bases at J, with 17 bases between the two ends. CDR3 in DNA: TGTGCCAGCAGCCCCTACCCCGGGGCGGGCACTGAAGCTTTCTTT. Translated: CASSPYPGAGTEAFF.

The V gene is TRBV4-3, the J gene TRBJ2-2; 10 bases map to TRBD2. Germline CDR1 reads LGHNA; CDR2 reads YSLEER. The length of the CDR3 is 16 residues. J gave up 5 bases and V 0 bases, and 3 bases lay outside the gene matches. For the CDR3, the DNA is TGCGCCAGCAGCCAAGAGCCGACTAGCGGGACCGGGGAGCTGTTTTTT. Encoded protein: CASSQEPTSGTGELFF.

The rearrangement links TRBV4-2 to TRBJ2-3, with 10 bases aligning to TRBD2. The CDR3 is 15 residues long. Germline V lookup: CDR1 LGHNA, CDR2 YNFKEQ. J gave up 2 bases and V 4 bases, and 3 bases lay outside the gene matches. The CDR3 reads CASSLLAGATDTQYF. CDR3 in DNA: TGTGCCAGCAGCCTTCTAGCGGGGGCCACAGATACGCAGTATTTT.

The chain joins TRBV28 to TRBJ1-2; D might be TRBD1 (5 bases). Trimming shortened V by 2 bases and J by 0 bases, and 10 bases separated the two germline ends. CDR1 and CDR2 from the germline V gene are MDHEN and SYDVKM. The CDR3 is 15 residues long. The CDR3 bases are TGTGCCAGCAGTTTAAACAGGAACCCTAACTATGGCTACACCTTC. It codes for CASSLNRNPNYGYTF.

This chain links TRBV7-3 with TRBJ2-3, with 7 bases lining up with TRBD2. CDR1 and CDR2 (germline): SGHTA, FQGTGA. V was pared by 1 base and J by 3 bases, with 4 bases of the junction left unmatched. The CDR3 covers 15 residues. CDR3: CASSLSGRLTDTQYF. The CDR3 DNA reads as TGTGCCAGCAGCTTAAGCGGGAGACTGACAGATACGCAGTATTTT.

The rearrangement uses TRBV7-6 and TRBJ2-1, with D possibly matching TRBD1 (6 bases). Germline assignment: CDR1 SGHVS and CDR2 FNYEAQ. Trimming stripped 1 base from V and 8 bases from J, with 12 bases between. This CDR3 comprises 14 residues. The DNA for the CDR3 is TGTGCCAGCAGCTTAGTAGGGGGAGTGGATGAGCAGTTCTTC. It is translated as CASSLVGGVDEQFF.

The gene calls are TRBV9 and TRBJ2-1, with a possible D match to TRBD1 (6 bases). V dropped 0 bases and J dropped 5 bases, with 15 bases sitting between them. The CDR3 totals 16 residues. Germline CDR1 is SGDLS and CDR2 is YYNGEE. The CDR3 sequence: CASSVDPVRGNNEQFF. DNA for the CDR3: TGTGCCAGCAGCGTAGACCCTGTCAGGGGTAACAATGAGCAGTTCTTC. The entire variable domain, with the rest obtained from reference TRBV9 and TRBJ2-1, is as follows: DSGVTQTPKHLITATGQRVTLRCSPRSGDLSVYWYQQSLDQGLQFLIQYYNGEERAKGNILERFSAQQFPDLHSELNLSSLELGDSALYFCASSVDPVRGNNEQFFGPGTRLTVL.

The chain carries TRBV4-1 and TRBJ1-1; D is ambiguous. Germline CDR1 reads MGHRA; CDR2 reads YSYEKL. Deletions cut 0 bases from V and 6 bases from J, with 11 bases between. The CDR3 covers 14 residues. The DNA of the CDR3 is TGCGCCAGCAGCCAAGAGGTGATTGGGGCTGAAGCTTTCTTT. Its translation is CASSQEVIGAEAFF.

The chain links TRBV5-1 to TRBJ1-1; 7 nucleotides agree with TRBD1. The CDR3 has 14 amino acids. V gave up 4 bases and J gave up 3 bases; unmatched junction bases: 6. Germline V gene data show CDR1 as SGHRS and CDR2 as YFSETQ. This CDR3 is CASSRDRVDTEAFF. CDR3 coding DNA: TGCGCCAGCAGCCGAGACAGGGTTGACACTGAAGCTTTCTTT.

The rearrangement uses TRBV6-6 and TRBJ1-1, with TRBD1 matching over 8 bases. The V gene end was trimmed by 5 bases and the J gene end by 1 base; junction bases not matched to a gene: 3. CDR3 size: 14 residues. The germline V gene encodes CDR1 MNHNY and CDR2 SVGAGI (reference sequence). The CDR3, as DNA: TGTGCCAGCAGTAACGGACAGGGGAACACTGAAGCTTTCTTT. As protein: CASSNGQGNTEAFF.

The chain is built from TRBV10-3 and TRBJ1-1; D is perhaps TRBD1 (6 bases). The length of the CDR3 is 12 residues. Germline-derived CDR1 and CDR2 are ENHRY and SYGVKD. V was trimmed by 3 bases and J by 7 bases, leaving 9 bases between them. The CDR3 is CAISEVDSEAFF. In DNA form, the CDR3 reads TGTGCCATCAGTGAAGTGGACAGTGAAGCTTTCTTT.

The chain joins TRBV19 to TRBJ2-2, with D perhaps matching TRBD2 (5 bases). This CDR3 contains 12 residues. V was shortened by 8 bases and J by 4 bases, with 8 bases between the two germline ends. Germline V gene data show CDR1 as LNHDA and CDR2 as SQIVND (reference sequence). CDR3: CASLDSTGELFF. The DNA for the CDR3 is TGTGCCAGTCTGGACTCCACCGGGGAGCTGTTTTTT. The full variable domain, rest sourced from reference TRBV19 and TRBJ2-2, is DGGITQSPKYLFRKEGQNVTLSCEQNLNHDAMYWYRQDPGQGLRLIYYSQIVNDFQKGDIAEGYSVSREKKESFPLTVTSAQKNPTAFYLCASLDSTGELFFGEGSRLTVL.